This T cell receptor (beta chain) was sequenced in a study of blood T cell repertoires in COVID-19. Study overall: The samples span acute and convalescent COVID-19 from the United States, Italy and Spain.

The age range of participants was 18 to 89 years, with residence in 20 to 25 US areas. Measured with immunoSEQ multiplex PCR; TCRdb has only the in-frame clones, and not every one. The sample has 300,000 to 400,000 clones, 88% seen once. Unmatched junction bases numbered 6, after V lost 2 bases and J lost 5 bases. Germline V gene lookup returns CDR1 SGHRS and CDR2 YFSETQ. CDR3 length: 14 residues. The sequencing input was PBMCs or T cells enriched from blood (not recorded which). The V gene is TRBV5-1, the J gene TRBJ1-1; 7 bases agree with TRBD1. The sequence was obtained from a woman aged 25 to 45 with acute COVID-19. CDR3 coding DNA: TGCGCCAGCAGCTTCGAGGGGGCGCGGACTGAAGCTTTCTTT. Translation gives CASSFEGARTEAFF.